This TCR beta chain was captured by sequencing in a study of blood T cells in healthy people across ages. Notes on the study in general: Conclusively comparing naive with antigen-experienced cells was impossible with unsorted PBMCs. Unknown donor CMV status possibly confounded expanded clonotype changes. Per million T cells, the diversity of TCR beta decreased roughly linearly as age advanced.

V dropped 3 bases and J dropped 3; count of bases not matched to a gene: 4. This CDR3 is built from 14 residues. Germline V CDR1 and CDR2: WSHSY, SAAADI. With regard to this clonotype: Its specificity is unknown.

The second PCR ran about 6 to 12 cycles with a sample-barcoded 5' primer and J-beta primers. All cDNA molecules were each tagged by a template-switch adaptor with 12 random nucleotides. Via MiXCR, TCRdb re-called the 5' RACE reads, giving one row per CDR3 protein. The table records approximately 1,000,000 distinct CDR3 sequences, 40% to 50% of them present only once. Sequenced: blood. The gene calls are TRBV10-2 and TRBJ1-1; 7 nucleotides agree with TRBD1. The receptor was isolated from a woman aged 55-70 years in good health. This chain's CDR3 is CASSDDRVHTEAFF. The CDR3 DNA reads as TGCGCCAGCAGTGATGACAGGGTGCACACTGAAGCTTTCTTT.